This TCR beta chain was profiled in a study of CD8+CD57+ T cells in acquired aplastic anemia. Study at large: Across the sorted CD4+ and CD8+ cells, DNA amounts averaged around 3.2 ug.

Germline V gene data show CDR1 as DFQATT and CDR2 as SNEGSKA (reference sequence). CDR3 size: 18 residues. With 1 base removed from V and 2 bases from J, the gap between germline ends came to 21 bases. Findings of the study overall: The study found no significant CD8+ Simpson's diversity difference between patients and controls. Approximately 27 CD8+ CDR3 sequences occurred in both the patients and the controls.

Patients chosen for sequencing had CD8+CD57+ cells that had expanded, as shown by flow cytometry. All patients were therapy-naive when blood was sampled. Genomic DNA constituted the template upon which TCR beta VDJ and CDR3 profiling was performed. MiXCR, applied by TCRdb to the reads, yields one record per CDR3 protein. Of roughly 190,000 distinct CDR3 sequences in the sample, roughly half were seen once. In this sample, this clonotype turned up many times. Antigen: not known. This clonotype was obtained from a human donor with aplastic anemia. What was sequenced was sorted CD4+, CD8+, or CD8+CD57+ T cells (not recorded which) from PBMCs. The chain carries TRBV20-1 and TRBJ1-3; maybe TRBD1 (5 bases). In DNA, the CDR3 is TGCAGTGCTAGAGCTGAACCGGGACGCGGCGGAACTGGAAACACCATATATTTT. Its protein product is CSARAEPGRGGTGNTIYF.